This TCR beta chain was sequenced in a study of CD8+ T cells in alopecia areata. Treatment denoted: oral pan-JAK inhibitor, 5-10 mg twice daily. CDR1 and CDR2 from the germline V gene are SGHAT and FQNNGV. V was pared by 5 bases and J by 6 bases, with 2 bases of the junction left unmatched. The CDR3 covers 13 residues. Once RNA had been extracted, it was reverse transcribed into cDNA to act as the sequencing template. The assay was immunoSEQ multiplex PCR, and TCRdb's table has in-frame clones only and misses some. This sample carries roughly 200,000 clones, about 55% of them seen once, and the ten largest clones take under 14%.

The chain uses TRBV11-2 and TRBJ2-2; 8 bases line up with TRBD2. The clonotype comes from a human donor with alopecia areata. The material sequenced was CD8+ T cells sorted from blood, taken at week 24, from a patient treated with tofacitinib. CDR3 coding DNA: TGTGCCAGCAGCCCCGGGAGGGCCGGGGAGCTGTTTTTT. This encodes CASSPGRAGELFF. Full variable domain (missing parts from reference TRBV11-2 and TRBJ2-2): EAGVAQSPRYKIIEKRQSVAFWCNPISGHATLYWYQQILGQGPKLLIQFQNNGVVDDSQLPKDRFSAERLKGVDSTLKIQPAKLEDSAVYLCASSPGRAGELFFGEGSRLTVL.